What follows are 24 T cell receptor beta chains derived from one specimen sequenced in a study of long-term antiretroviral therapy in people with HIV (dated by TCRdb to the early 2020s). The immunoSEQ hsTCRB v3.0 assay was used at survey level resolution for TRB variable region sequencing. Sourced from immuneACCESS, this table was stored by TCRdb with only in-frame sequences that have V and J called. A share of the clones is absent; for the studies checked, an unresolved V gene accounts for under half, and the remainder has no known explanation. A total of 20,000 to 30,000 clones appear in this sample, about 85% of them only once. Around 9.6% of the sample comes from the top ten. The material sequenced was unsorted PBMCs, taken 2.3 years after starting antiretroviral therapy. The source of these receptors is a man in his forties with HIV.

The chain links TRBV5-1 to TRBJ1-4; D gene uncertain. V was clipped by 1 base and J by 0 bases, with 7 bases between them. Germline V gives CDR1 SGHRS, CDR2 YFSETQ. The CDR3 covers 15 residues. The CDR3 bases are TGCGCCAGCAGCTTGAGGGCCTCAACTAATGAAAAACTGTTTTTT. Protein sequence: CASSLRASTNEKLFF.

V gene TRBV19 combines with J gene TRBJ1-5; 8 nucleotides line up with TRBD1. CDR1 LNHDA and CDR2 SQIVND come from the germline V gene (reference sequence). J was trimmed by 0 bases and V by 0 bases; bases with no gene match: 10. This CDR3 is built from 19 residues. The CDR3 sequence: CASSIDQDRVGYSNQPQHF. The CDR3 DNA reads as TGTGCCAGTAGTATAGACCAGGACAGGGTGGGCTATAGCAATCAGCCCCAGCATTTT.

This clone was recorded once. The chain's CDR3 is CASRPSGLAGHEQYF. Written as DNA, the CDR3 is TGTGCCAGCAGGCCCTCGGGACTAGCGGGACACGAGCAGTACTTC. The chain recombines TRBV6-5 with TRBJ2-7; 13 bases match TRBD2. V lost 6 bases and J lost 5; bases outside the gene matches: 7. The CDR3 spans 15 residues. The germline V gene has CDR1 MNHEY and CDR2 SVGAGI.

The chain uses TRBV18 and TRBJ2-2; D unresolved. The CDR3 spans 18 residues. CDR1 is KGHSH, CDR2 LQKENI, per germline. V was shortened by 2 bases and J by 0 bases, with 16 bases between the two germline ends. CDR3 protein: CASSPVVQVYTNTGELFF. The CDR3 DNA is TGTGCCAGCTCACCAGTAGTGCAGGTTTATACGAACACCGGGGAGCTGTTTTTT.

CDR3 sequence: CASSQDPRQTLNTEAFF. The CDR3 DNA is TGCGCCAGCAGCCAAGATCCCCGACAGACCCTGAACACTGAAGCTTTCTTT. The chain combines TRBV4-1 with TRBJ1-1; TRBD1 might be the D (5 bases). Germline V gene sequence: CDR1 MGHRA, CDR2 YSYEKL. V lost 0 bases, J lost 0 bases, and 14 bases lay in between. There are 17 residues in the CDR3.

The rearrangement joins TRBV5-1 to TRBJ1-5; a weak D match, TRBD1 (6 bases). Trimming took 0 bases from V and 5 from J, leaving 12 bases between them. Germline assignment: CDR1 SGHRS and CDR2 YFSETQ. There are 15 residues in the CDR3. The CDR3 here is CASSLDSGADQPQHF. CDR3 bases: TGCGCCAGCAGCTTGGATTCAGGGGCAGATCAGCCCCAGCATTTT.

CDR3 amino acids: CATRQGSINEQFF. The DNA for the CDR3 is TGTGCCACCAGGCAGGGGTCCATCAATGAGCAGTTCTTC. This chain uses TRBV15 with TRBJ2-1; perhaps TRBD1 as D (6 bases). Trimming cost V 6 bases and J 6 bases, with 12 bases left between them. The CDR3 is made up of 13 amino acids. CDR1 LNHNV and CDR2 YYDKDF come from the germline V gene (reference sequence).

This clone was detected only once. The J gene is TRBJ1-1, the V gene TRBV9; 7 bases align to TRBD1. The CDR3 is 14 residues long. From germline, CDR1 is SGDLS and CDR2 YYNGEE. V gave up 3 bases and J gave up 1 base; unmatched junction bases: 3. The CDR3 coding sequence is TGTGCCAGCAGCGGACAGGGACGGAACACTGAAGCTTTCTTT. The encoded protein is CASSGQGRNTEAFF.

The chain combines TRBV6-1 with TRBJ2-7; 8 bases agree with TRBD2. The length of the CDR3 is 16 residues. Germline V CDR1 and CDR2: MNHNS, SASEGT. With 0 bases clipped from V and 3 bases from J, the junction kept 7 bases outside the gene matches. The CDR3 sequence is CASSEAGSGAHYEQYF. For the CDR3, the DNA is TGTGCCAGCAGTGAAGCGGGTAGCGGGGCCCACTACGAGCAGTACTTC.

J is TRBJ1-3 and V is TRBV15; D is ambiguous. Germline CDR1 LNHNV, CDR2 YYDKDF (reference sequence). The CDR3 is 18 residues long. V was clipped by 4 bases and J by 1 base, with 20 bases between them. CDR3 sequence (DNA): TGTGCCACCAGCAATACTTACACGGGGTTTGGTTCTGGAAACACCATATATTTT. It is translated as CATSNTYTGFGSGNTIYF.

This chain links TRBV4-1 with TRBJ1-4, with no clear D. Germline CDR1 is MGHRA and CDR2 is YSYEKL. The CDR3 is 13 residues long. Deletions cut 0 bases from V and 10 bases from J, with 9 bases between. The CDR3 is CASSQDANRKLFF. CDR3 coding DNA: TGCGCCAGCAGCCAAGATGCGAACAGAAAACTGTTTTTT.

The chain is built from TRBV7-9 and TRBJ1-2, with D unclear. Germline V gene sequence: CDR1 SEHNR, CDR2 FQNEAQ (reference sequence). This CDR3 is 13 amino acids long. V was pared by 1 base and J by 4 bases, with 7 bases between. The CDR3 region has the DNA TGTGCCAGCAGCTTAGATCCCCCCTATGGCTACACCTTC. It codes for CASSLDPPYGYTF.

In its sample, this clone was seen once. The J gene is TRBJ1-5, the V gene TRBV18, with a weak D call TRBD1 (5 bases). The CDR3 totals 13 residues. CDR1 is KGHSH, CDR2 LQKENI, per germline. Trimming cost V 2 bases and J 6 bases, with 8 bases left between them. The CDR3 sequence: CASSPEGPQPQHF. Here the CDR3 DNA reads TGTGCCAGCTCACCAGAGGGGCCTCAGCCCCAGCATTTT.

The rearrangement joins TRBV5-8 to TRBJ1-5; perhaps TRBD1 as D (5 bases). Germline CDR1 is SGHTS and CDR2 is YDEGEE. The CDR3 totals 14 residues. V was cut by 0 bases and J by 6 bases, with 10 bases left in between. The CDR3 reads CASSLARAGQPQHF. The CDR3 nucleotides are TGTGCCAGCAGCTTGGCCAGGGCCGGTCAGCCCCAGCATTTT.

The gene calls are TRBV6-1 and TRBJ1-5; D unresolved. V lost 3 bases to trimming and J lost 5 bases, with 11 bases between them. The CDR3 loop spans 14 amino acids. Germline values: CDR1 MNHNS, CDR2 SASEGT. The CDR3 reads CASSDGLFDQPQHF. The CDR3 region has the DNA TGTGCCAGCAGTGACGGGCTTTTCGATCAGCCCCAGCATTTT.

V is TRBV4-2 and J is TRBJ2-6; D gene ambiguous. Germline CDR1 and CDR2: LGHNA and YNFKEQ. This CDR3 is 16 amino acids long. Trimming pared 6 bases from V and 1 base from J, leaving 13 bases between. The CDR3: CASSLLTVSGANVLTF. The CDR3 DNA is TGTGCCAGCAGTCTACTCACGGTGTCTGGGGCCAACGTCCTGACTTTC.

The chain has TRBV10-3 and TRBJ1-2; maybe TRBD1 (6 bases). V was clipped by 10 bases and J by 0 bases, with 18 bases between them. Germline V lookup: CDR1 ENHRY, CDR2 SYGVKD. This CDR3 region has 15 residues. The CDR3 is CATQDRDTANYGYTF. CDR3 bases: TGTGCCACCCAAGACCGGGACACCGCTAACTATGGCTACACCTTC.

This sequence joins TRBV5-1 and TRBJ2-3; 8 positions agree with TRBD1. Germline lookup yields CDR1 SGHRS and CDR2 YFSETQ. Trimming removed 1 base from V and 0 bases from J; junction bases left unmatched: 7. The CDR3 has 17 residues. The CDR3 region is CASSLYFRGRSTDTQYF. Here the CDR3 DNA reads TGCGCCAGCAGCTTGTATTTCAGGGGGCGAAGCACAGATACGCAGTATTTT.

This chain uses TRBV11-2 with TRBJ2-6; 7 positions match TRBD1. This CDR3 comprises 15 residues. CDR1 is SGHAT, CDR2 FQNNGV, per germline. Germline trimming cut 4 bases from V and 0 bases from J; bases unmatched to any gene: 0. This CDR3 is CASSWDSSGANVLTF. The CDR3 DNA follows: TGTGCCAGCAGCTGGGACAGCTCTGGGGCCAACGTCCTGACTTTC.

The gene calls are TRBV30 and TRBJ2-5, with D unresolved. This CDR3 has 12 residues. The V end was cut by 3 bases, the J end by 2 bases, with 7 bases between. Germline CDR1 is GTSNPN and CDR2 is SVGIG (reference sequence). As DNA, the CDR3 is TGTGCCTGGAGGACCCTGCAAGAGACCCAGTACTTC. Translating gives CAWRTLQETQYF.

This rearrangement joins TRBV5-1 to TRBJ2-2; D may correspond to TRBD1 or TRBD2 (5 bases each). This CDR3 spans 14 amino acids. CDR1 and CDR2 (germline): SGHRS, YFSETQ. The V end was cut by 2 bases, the J end by 4 bases, with 9 bases between. CDR3 region: CASSLWGSTGELFF. CDR3 DNA: TGCGCCAGCAGCTTATGGGGGAGCACCGGGGAGCTGTTTTTT.

The V and J genes are TRBV18 and TRBJ2-3, with a tentative D call TRBD2 (5 bases). The V end was cut by 8 bases, the J end by 6 bases, with 9 bases between. CDR1 is KGHSH, CDR2 LQKENI, per germline. CDR3 size: 11 residues. The CDR3 spells CASNERDTQYF. In DNA, the CDR3 is TGTGCCAGCAACGAGCGGGATACGCAGTATTTT.

The genes are TRBV23-1 and TRBJ1-4; tentative D call: TRBD1 (6 bases). TRBV23-1 counts as an open reading frame of uncertain function. The germline V and J ends were trimmed by 3 bases and 6 bases, with 14 bases remaining between them. The CDR3 spans 15 residues. This CDR3 is CASSHPPGDHEKLFF. For the CDR3, the DNA is TGCGCCAGCAGTCATCCCCCAGGGGATCATGAAAAACTGTTTTTT.

The chain uses TRBV25-1 and TRBJ1-4; D might be TRBD1 (5 bases). The V end was cut by 1 base, the J end by 7 bases, with 16 bases between. CDR1 and CDR2 from the germline V gene are MGHDK and SYGVNS. The CDR3 runs to 16 residues. This CDR3 is CASSESGGGRREKLFF. The DNA for the CDR3 is TGTGCCAGCAGTGAATCTGGGGGGGGTAGGCGTGAAAAACTGTTTTTT.